This T cell receptor beta chain appears in the sequencing data of a study of OX40 agonist ivuxolimab in advanced cancers. Turning to the study itself: Dose-escalation patients suffered from hepatocellular carcinoma, melanoma, renal cell or head and neck cancer.

TCRdb's copy holds only in-frame clones and misses some; the assay was immunoSEQ multiplex PCR. Of about 80,000 clones in the sample, around 86% were seen once. On this clone itself: Its specificity is unknown.

General study findings and limits: The antigen specificity of the peripheral T cells (those that were expanded) was not determined. The average count of expanded clones was higher among CD8+ T cells than among CD4+.

V shed 3 bases and J shed 9 bases, with 21 bases lying between them. Germline CDR1 reads MDHEN; CDR2 reads SYDVKM. CDR3 length: 17 amino acids. The sample consisted of CD4+ or CD8+ T cells sorted from blood, taken in a trial of the OX40 agonist ivuxolimab. This TCR was recovered from an adult with an advanced solid tumor such as melanoma, head and neck, liver or kidney cancer. This sequence joins TRBV28 and TRBJ1-6; D may be TRBD1 (6 bases). CDR3: CASSFPHYRRGGSPLHF. The DNA for the CDR3 is TGTGCCAGCAGTTTTCCCCATTATCGGAGGGGGGGTTCACCCCTCCACTTT.